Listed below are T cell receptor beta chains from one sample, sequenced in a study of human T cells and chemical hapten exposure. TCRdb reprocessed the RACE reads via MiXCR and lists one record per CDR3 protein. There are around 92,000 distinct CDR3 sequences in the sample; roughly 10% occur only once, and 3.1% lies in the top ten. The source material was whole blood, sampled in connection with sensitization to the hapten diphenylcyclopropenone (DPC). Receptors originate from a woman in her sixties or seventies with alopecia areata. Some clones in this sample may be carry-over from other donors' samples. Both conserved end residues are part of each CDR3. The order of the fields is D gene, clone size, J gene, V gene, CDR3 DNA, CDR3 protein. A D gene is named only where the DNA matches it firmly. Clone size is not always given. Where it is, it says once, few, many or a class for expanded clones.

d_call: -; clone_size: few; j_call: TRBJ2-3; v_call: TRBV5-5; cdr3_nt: TGTGCCAGCAGCTTCTTGGGACAAAGCACAGATACGCAGTATTTT; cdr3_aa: CASSFLGQSTDTQYF
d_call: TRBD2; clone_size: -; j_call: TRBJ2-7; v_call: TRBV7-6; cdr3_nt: TGTGCCAGCAGCTTATTTCTAGCGGGGTCCTACGAGCAGTACTTC; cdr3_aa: CASSLFLAGSYEQYF
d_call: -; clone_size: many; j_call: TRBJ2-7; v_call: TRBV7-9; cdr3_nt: TGTGCCAGCAGCTTATTTCTCAGACCCGAGCAGTACTTC; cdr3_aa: CASSLFLRPEQYF
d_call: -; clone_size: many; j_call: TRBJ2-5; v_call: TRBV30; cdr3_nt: TGTGCCTGGAAAGGTCGCCGACCGGGCCACCAAGAGACCCAGTACTTC; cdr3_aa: CAWKGRRPGHQETQYF
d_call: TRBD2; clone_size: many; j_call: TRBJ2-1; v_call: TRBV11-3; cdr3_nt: TGTGCCAGCAGCCTCCGGGCTAGCGGGGAAGAGCAGTTCTTC; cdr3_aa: CASSLRASGEEQFF
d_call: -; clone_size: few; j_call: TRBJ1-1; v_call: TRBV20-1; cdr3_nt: TGCAGTGCTAGCTACCCGGGGAACACTGAAGCTTTCTTT; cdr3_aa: CSASYPGNTEAFF
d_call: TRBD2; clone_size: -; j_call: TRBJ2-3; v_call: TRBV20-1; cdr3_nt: TGCAGTGCTAGCCCGGGACTAGCGCCAAAGAGAAGCACAGATACGCAGTATTTT; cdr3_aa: CSASPGLAPKRSTDTQYF
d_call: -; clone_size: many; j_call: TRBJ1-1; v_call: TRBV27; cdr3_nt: TGTGCCAGCAGTTTTCATCAGGGGAGAGGCACTGAAGCTTTCTTT; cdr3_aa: CASSFHQGRGTEAFF
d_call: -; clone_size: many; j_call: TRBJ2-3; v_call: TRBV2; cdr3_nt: TGTGCCAGCAGACCGGGACTCGATACGCAGTATTTT; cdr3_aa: CASRPGLDTQYF
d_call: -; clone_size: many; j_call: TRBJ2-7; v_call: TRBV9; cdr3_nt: TGTGCCAGCAGCGTAGGGGACTCCTACGAGCAGTACTTC; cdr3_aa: CASSVGDSYEQYF
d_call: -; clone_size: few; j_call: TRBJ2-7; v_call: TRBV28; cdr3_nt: TGTGCCAGCAGTTTATTTGGAGTCGAGCAGTACTTC; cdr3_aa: CASSLFGVEQYF
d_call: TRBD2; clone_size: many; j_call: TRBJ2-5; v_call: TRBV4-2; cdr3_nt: TGTGCCAGCAGCATTAGCGGGGGGGCGCTTCTCGGGGAGACCCAGTACTTC; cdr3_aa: CASSISGGALLGETQYF
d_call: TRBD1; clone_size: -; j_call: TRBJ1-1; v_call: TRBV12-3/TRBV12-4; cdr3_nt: TGTGCCAGCAGTTTTCCGACGCAGGGGGCGACTGAAGCTTTCTTT; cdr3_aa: CASSFPTQGATEAFF
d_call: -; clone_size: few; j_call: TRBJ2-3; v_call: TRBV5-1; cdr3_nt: TGCGCCAGCAGCTTAGAGAGCACAGATACGCAGTATTTT; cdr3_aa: CASSLESTDTQYF
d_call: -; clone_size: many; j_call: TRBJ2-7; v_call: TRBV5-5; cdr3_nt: TGTGCCAGCAGACGAAACTTCCGGGACTCGGAGCAGTACTTC; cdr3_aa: CASRRNFRDSEQYF
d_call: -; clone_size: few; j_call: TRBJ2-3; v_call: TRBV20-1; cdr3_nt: TGCAGTGCTAGAGATTTATCGGGGCTAGTTACAGATACGCAGTATTTT; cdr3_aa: CSARDLSGLVTDTQYF
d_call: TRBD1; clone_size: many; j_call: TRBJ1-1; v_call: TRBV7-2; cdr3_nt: TGTGCCAGCAGCTTAGTGTCTTTGGGGGGACAGGGAACCACTGAAGCTTTCTTT; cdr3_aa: CASSLVSLGGQGTTEAFF
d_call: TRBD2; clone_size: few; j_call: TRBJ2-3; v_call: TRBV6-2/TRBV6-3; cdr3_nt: TGTGCCAGCAGTCTCGAGCGGGGATCAAGCACAGATACGCAGTATTTT; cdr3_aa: CASSLERGSSTDTQYF
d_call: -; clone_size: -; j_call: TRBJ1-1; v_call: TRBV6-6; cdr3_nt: TGTGCCAGCAGTGCTTCAGGAGAAGCTTTCTTT; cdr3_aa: CASSASGEAFF
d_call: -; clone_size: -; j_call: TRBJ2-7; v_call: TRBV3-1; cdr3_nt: TGTGCCAGCAGCCAGGGACTTGGCTCCTACGAGCAGTACTTC; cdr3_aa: CASSQGLGSYEQYF
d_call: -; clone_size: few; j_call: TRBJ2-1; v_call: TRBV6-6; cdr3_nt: TGTGCCAGCAGACGAGGTCTGGGTTACAATGAGCAGTTCTTC; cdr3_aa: CASRRGLGYNEQFF
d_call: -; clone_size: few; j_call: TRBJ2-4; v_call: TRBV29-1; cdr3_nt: TGCAGCGTTGTGTGGCGTGGCCGCCCGGTAGACATTCAGTACTTC; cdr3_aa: CSVVWRGRPVDIQYF
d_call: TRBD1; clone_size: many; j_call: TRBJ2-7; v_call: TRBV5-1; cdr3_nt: TGCGCCAGCAGCGCCGGGACAGACCCCTCCTACGAGCAGTACTTC; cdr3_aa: CASSAGTDPSYEQYF
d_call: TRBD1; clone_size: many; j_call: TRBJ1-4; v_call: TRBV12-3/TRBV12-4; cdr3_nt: TGTGCCAGCAGCCGAGGGGGCGTCGGGGAAAAACTGTTTTTT; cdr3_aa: CASSRGGVGEKLFF
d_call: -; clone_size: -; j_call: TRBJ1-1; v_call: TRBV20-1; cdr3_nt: TGCAGTGCTAGGAGGGCCGCAGTAGGGGCCGAGTACACTGAAGCTTTCTTT; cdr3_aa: CSARRAAVGAEYTEAFF
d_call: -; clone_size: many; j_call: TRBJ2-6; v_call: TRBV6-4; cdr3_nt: TGTGCCAGCAGCACGGGCGGGGCCAACGTCCTGACTTTC; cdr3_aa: CASSTGGANVLTF
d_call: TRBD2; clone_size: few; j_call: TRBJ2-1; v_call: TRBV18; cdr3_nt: TGTGCCAGCTCACCACCCCTAGCGGGAGGGTATTACAATGAGCAGTTCTTC; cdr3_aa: CASSPPLAGGYYNEQFF
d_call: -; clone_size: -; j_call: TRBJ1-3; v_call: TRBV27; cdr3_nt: TGTGCCAGCAGGGACAGCGGGAACACCATATATTTT; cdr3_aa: CASRDSGNTIYF
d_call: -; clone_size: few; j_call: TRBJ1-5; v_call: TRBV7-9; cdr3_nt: TGTGCCAGCAGCCGATCGGGGGGTCAGCCCCAGCATTTT; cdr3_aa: CASSRSGGQPQHF
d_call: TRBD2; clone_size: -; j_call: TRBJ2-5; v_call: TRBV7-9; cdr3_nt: TGTGCCAGCAGCTTGAGTCGGGTCGGACGGACTCGGGAGGGGACCCAGTACTTC; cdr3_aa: CASSLSRVGRTREGTQYF
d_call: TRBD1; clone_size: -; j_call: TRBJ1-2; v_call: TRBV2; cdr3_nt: TGTGCCAGCAGGGGACAGGGATTGTTTGGCTACACCTTC; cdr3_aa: CASRGQGLFGYTF
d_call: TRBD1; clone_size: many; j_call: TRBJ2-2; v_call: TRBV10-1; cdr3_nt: TGCGCCAGCCGACAGGGCGCGGACACCGGGGAGCTGTTTTTT; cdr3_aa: CASRQGADTGELFF
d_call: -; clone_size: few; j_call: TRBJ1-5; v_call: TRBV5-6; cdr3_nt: TGTGCCAGCAGCTTGGTACACGGGGAGCCCCAGCATTTT; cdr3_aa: CASSLVHGEPQHF
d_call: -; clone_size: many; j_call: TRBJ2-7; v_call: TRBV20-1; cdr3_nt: TGCAGTGCTACAGGGGATCAGTCCTACGAGCAGTACTTC; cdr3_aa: CSATGDQSYEQYF
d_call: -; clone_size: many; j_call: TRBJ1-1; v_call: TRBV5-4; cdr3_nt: TGTGCCAGCAGTTATTGGGGCCGAGGGGCTGAAGCTTTCTTT; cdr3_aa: CASSYWGRGAEAFF
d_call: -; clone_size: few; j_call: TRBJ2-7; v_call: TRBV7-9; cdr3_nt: TGTGCCAGCAGCTCCGCCGGGACCCTCTACGAGCAGTACTTC; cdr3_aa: CASSSAGTLYEQYF
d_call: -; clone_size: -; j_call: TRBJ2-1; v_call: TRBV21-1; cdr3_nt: TGTGCCAGCAGCACTGGAGAGGGAGGGTTTGGAAATGAGCAGTTCTTC; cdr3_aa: CASSTGEGGFGNEQFF
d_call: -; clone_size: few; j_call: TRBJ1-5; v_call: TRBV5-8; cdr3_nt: TGTGCCAGCAGCTTAGGGGGGGTCCTCAATCAGCCCCAGCATTTT; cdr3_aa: CASSLGGVLNQPQHF
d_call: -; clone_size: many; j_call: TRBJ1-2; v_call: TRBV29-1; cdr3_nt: TGCAGCGTTGAAGACAGTACCTCTGGCTATGGCTACACCTTC; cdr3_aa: CSVEDSTSGYGYTF
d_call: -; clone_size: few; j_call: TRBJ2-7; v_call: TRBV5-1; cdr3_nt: TGCGCCAGCAGGGTTGAAATTCCCTCTCGCGAGCAGTACTTC; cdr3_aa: CASRVEIPSREQYF
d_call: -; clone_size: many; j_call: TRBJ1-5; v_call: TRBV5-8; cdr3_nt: TGTGCCAGCAGTGTCCCGTGGGAGAGTCAGCCCCAGCATTTT; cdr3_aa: CASSVPWESQPQHF
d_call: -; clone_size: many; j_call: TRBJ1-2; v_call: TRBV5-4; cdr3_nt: TGTGCCAGCCGACCCCAAGGGATGAGTTATGGCGGCTACACCTTC; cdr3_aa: CASRPQGMSYGGYTF
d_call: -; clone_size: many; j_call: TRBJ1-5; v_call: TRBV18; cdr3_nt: TGTGCCAGCTCACCAGTGCCGTGGGAGGGCAATCAGCCCCAGCATTTT; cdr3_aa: CASSPVPWEGNQPQHF
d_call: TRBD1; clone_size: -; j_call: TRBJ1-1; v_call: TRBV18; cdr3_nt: TGTGCCAGCTCACCCGACAGGGCATCCAACACTGAAGCTTTCTTT; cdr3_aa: CASSPDRASNTEAFF
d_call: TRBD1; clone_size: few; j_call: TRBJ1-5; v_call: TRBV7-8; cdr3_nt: TGTGCCAGCAGCTTAGATCCCTCGACAGGGGCGAGCAATCAGCCCCAGCATTTT; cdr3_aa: CASSLDPSTGASNQPQHF
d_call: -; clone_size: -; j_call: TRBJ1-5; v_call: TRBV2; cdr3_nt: TGTGCCAGCCGAAGGAGTAGCAATCAGCCCCAGCATTTT; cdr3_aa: CASRRSSNQPQHF